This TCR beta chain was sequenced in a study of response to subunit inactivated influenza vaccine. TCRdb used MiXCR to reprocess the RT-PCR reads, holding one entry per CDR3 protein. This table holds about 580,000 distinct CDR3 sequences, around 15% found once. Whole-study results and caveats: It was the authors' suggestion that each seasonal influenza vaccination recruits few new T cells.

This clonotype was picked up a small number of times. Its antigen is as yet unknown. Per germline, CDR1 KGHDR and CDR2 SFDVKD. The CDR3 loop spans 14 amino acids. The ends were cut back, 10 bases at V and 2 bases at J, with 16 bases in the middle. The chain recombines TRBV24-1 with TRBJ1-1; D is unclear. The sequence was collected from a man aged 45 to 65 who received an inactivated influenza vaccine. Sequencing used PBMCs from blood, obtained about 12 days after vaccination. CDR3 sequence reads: CATSLRAVNTEAFF. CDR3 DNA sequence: TGTGCCACATCATTACGGGCGGTCAACACTGAAGCTTTCTTT.